This entry features one TCR beta chain sequence. The target of this receptor is not known. No per-base quality is available; no much larger clone lies one base away. The immunoSEQ Assay, a bias-controlled multiplex PCR, was used to amplify TCRbeta CDR3 regions from genomic DNA. The authors processed their data as follows. The number of nucleated cells in each sample was estimated from the amplification of reference gene primers within the assay. Sequence reads were collapsed and filtered to measure the absolute abundance of every unique TCRbeta CDR3 rearrangement. For each sample, productive Simpson clonality was calculated as the square root of Simpson's diversity index over productive rearrangements. What TCRdb holds here is the immuneACCESS table cut down to in-frame rearrangements. Part of the clones is not present; checked against another copy, under half of the missing clones reflect an unresolved V gene, and the others are unexplained. That table is the source of V, J and clone size, and D and trimming were worked out from the DNA. The sample contains about 230,000 clones, more than 75% of them found a single time. Roughly 12% of the sample is taken by the ten largest.

The V and J ends are trimmed by 0 bases and 3 bases, leaving 12 bases between them. Based on the germline V gene, the CDR1 and CDR2 sequences are ENHRY and SYGVKD. The CDR3 spans 16 residues, from the cysteine through the phenylalanine. Only the CDR3 portion is preserved as DNA: 48 bases, with reading frame beginning at the first base. At one collaborating source in Seattle, patients were enrolled during active infection and were followed longitudinally through the course of disease. The collaborating institutions used their own protocols to collect whole blood in K2EDTA tubes. For TCRbeta analysis, collaborators shipped samples as frozen whole blood, isolated PBMCs, or DNA extracted from either of those sample types. The data derive from a study of blood T cell repertoires in COVID-19 (TCRdb year 2020). With regard to the full study: Samples covering the acute and convalescent phases of COVID-19 were provided by collaborators in the United States, Italy and Spain. The material from the prospective study consisted of cDNA or gDNA derived from T cells, B-cell-depleted T cells, or PBMCs. Deeply sampled blood TCRbeta repertoires from subjects exposed to, actively infected with, or recovered from COVID-19 were included in the dataset. The repertoires were released in a freely available public database meant as a resource for research on the immune response to SARS-CoV-2. The samples were drawn from two sources: the first 160 participants of the ongoing ImmuneRACE study, and 1,000 to 1,500 subjects contributed by 6 global collaborators. Nearly every sample came with metadata listing a de-identified subject ID, COVID-19 status, age in years and sex. Where available, HLA class I and class II types were taken from metadata supplied by the sample provider and were not determined by assay-based typing.

General conclusions and limits of the study: How much clinical and demographic metadata was included differed by source and by participant, and the metadata was provided uncurated.

Sequenced material: peripheral blood. The chain is made from TRBV10-3 and TRBJ1-5, with the D gene call left open. This receptor was obtained from a man aged 50 to 60 with COVID-19, enrolled during active disease. The CDR3 sequence is CAISESRSRINQPQHF. The nucleotide sequence is TGTGCCATCAGTGAGTCCAGGTCCCGAATCAATCAGCCCCAGCATTTT.